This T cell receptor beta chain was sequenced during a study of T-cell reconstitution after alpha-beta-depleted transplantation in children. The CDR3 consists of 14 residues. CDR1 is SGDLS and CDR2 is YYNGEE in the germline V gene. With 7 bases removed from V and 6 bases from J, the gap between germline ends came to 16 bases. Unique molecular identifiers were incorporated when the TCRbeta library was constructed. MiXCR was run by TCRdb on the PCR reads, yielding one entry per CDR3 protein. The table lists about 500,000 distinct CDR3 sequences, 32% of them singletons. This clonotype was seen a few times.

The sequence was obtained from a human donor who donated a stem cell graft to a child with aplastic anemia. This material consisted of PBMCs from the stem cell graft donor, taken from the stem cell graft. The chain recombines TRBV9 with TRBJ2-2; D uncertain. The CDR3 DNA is TGTGCCAGCGTGAAGGGTTGGGATTCCGGGGAGCTGTTTTTT. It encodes CASVKGWDSGELFF.